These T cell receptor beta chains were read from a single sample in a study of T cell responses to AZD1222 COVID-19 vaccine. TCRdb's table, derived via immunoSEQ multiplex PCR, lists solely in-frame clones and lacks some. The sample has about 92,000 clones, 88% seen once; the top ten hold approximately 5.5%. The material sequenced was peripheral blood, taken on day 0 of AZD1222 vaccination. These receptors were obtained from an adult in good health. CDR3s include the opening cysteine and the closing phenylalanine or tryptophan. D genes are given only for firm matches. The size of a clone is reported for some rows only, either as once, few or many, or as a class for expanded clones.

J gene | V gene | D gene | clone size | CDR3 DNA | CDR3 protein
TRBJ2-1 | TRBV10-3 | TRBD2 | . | TGTGCCATCAGTGCGGGGACTAGCGGGAGCGATGAGCAGTTCTTC | CAISAGTSGSDEQFF
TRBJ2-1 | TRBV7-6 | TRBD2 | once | TGTGCCAGCAGCTTAGTAGGGCGCGGGACTAGCCTCAATGAGCAGTTCTTC | CASSLVGRGTSLNEQFF
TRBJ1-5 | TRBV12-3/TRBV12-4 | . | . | TGTGCCAGCAGTCCAGGTCAAAATCAGCCCCAGCATTTT | CASSPGQNQPQHF
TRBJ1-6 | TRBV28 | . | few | TGTGCCAGCAGTCTCGCCTTGAGCTCCTATAATTCACCCCTCCACTTT | CASSLALSSYNSPLHF
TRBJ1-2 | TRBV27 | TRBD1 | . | TGTGCCAGGAATACCGGGACAGGGGTTGGCTACACCTTC | CARNTGTGVGYTF
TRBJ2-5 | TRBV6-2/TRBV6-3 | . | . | TGTGCCAGCAGTTCCGCAGGAGGGCCAATAGTGGAGACCCAGTACTTC | CASSSAGGPIVETQYF
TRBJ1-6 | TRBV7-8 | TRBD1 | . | TGTGCCAGCAGCCCAACAGGGGGTTCCAATAATTCACCCCTCCACTTT | CASSPTGGSNNSPLHF
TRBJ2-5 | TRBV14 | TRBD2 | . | TGTGCCAGCAGCCGTCGACTAGCGGGAGGGTTGACGGCCCAGTACTTC | CASSRRLAGGLTAQYF
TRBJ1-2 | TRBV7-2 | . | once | TGTGCCAGCCGAAACGGGGGAAACTATGGCTACACCTTC | CASRNGGNYGYTF
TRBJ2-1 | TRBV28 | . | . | TGTGCCAGCAGTCCTCTGAGGGTTGGTGAGCAGTTCTTC | CASSPLRVGEQFF
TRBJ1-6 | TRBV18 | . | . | TGTGCCAGCTCACCCTCCGCTGGGCGTAATTCACCCCTCCACTTT | CASSPSAGRNSPLHF
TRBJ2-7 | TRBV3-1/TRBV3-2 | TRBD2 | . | TGTGCCAGCAGCGCGGAGGCCGGACTAGCTTTCAGTTTGCGCGAGCAGTACTTC | CASSAEAGLAFSLREQYF
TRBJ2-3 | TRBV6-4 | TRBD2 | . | TGTGCCAGCAGTGAGGGGAGCGGGAGCCTAGATACGCAGTATTTT | CASSEGSGSLDTQYF
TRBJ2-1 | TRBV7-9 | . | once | TGTGCCAGCAGCCTTACAAGGGGATACAATGAGCAGTTCTTC | CASSLTRGYNEQFF
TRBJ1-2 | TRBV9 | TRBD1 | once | TGTGCCAGCAGCCCAGGGACAGGGGCCACCAACTATGGCTACACCTTC | CASSPGTGATNYGYTF
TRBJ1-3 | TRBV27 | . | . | TGTGCCAGCAGTTCGGGGGGAAACACCATATATTTT | CASSSGGNTIYF
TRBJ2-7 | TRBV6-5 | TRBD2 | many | TGTGCCAGCAGACCTCTAGCGGGAGGGCCCTACGAGCAGTACTTC | CASRPLAGGPYEQYF
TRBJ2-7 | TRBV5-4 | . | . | TGTGCCAGCAGCTTGGATCCCCCTGTCGGGAACTGGGCCCCGTCCTACGAGCAGTACTTC | CASSLDPPVGNWAPSYEQYF
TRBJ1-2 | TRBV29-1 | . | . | TGCAGCGTTGAAACAGGGAGCTATGGCTACACCTTC | CSVETGSYGYTF
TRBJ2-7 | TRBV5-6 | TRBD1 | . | TGTGCCAGCAGCGCCCTCCTGGGACAGACTTACGAGCAGTACTTC | CASSALLGQTYEQYF
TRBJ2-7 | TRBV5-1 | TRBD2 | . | TGCGCCAGCAGCCGCTGGACTAGCGGGAATCGGGCTTTCGACGAGCAGTACTTC | CASSRWTSGNRAFDEQYF
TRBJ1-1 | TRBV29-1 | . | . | TGCAGCGGCAGAGGGGGGGAGGTAAGGAACACTGAAGCTTTCTTT | CSGRGGEVRNTEAFF
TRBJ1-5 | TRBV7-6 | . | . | TGTGCCAGCAGCTTAGATGGAACTACCAATCAGCCCCAGCATTTT | CASSLDGTTNQPQHF
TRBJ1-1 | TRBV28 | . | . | TGTGCCAGCAGTTTAGGAGCACACACTGAAGCTTTCTTT | CASSLGAHTEAFF
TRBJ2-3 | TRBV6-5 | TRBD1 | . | TGTGCCAGCAGCGGACAGGGGACAGATACGCAGTATTTT | CASSGQGTDTQYF
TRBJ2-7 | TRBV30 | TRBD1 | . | TGTGCCTGGAGTGTATTCGGGACAGGGGTTCACGAGCAGTACTTC | CAWSVFGTGVHEQYF
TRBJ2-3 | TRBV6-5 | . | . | TGTGCCGTCCGGGACGGAAGCGCAGATACGCAGTATTTT | CAVRDGSADTQYF
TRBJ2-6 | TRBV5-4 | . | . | TGTGCCAGCAGCTTGGGCCGGGGATCTGGCTCTGGGGCCAACGTCCTGACTTTC | CASSLGRGSGSGANVLTF
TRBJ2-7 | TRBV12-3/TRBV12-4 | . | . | TGTGCCAGCAGTTTAATCGGATACGAGCAGTACTTC | CASSLIGYEQYF
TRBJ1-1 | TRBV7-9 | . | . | TGTGCCAGCAGCTTAGGGGGCGCGACTGAAGCTTTCTTT | CASSLGGATEAFF
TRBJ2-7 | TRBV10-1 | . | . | TGCGCCAGCAGTCGTGACGGACAGACCTACGAGCAGTACTTC | CASSRDGQTYEQYF
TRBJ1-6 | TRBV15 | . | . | TGTGCCACCAGCAGTGGGGCCGAAAATTCACCCCTCCACTTT | CATSSGAENSPLHF
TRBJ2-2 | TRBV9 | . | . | TGTGCCAGCAGCTCGCACTCCTATGGGAACACCGGGGAGCTGTTTTTT | CASSSHSYGNTGELFF
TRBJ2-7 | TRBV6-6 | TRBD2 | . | TGTGCCAGCAGTTACTCGCTAGCGGGGGACTACGAGCAGTACTTC | CASSYSLAGDYEQYF
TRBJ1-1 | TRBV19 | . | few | TGTGCCAGTATTATGACAACGATGAACACTGAAGCTTTCTTT | CASIMTTMNTEAFF
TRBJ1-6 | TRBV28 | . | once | TGTGCCAGCAGCTCTTCACCCCCCAGCGGAACCCTCCACTTT | CASSSSPPSGTLHF
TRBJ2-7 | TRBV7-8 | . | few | TGTGCCAGCAGCCCCTACAGGGTAGCGGGCCCCATAAACTACGAGCAGTACTTC | CASSPYRVAGPINYEQYF
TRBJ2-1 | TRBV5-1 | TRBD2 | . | TGCGCCAGCAGCGTGAGCGGGAGGAGCTCCTACAATGAGCAGTTCTTC | CASSVSGRSSYNEQFF
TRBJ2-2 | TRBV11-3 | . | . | TGTGCCAGCAGCTTAGAAGCCGGGGAGCTGTTTTTT | CASSLEAGELFF
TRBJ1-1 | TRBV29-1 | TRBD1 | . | TGCAGCGTGACGGCCGGGACAGGGGGCACTGAAGCTTTCTTT | CSVTAGTGGTEAFF
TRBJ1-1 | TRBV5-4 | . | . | TGTGCCAGCAGCTTGCCGGGCATGAACACTGAAGCTTTCTTT | CASSLPGMNTEAFF
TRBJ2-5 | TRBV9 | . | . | TGTGCCAGCAGCTATAGCTGGGGAGAGACCCAGTACTTC | CASSYSWGETQYF
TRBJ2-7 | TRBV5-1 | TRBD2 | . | TGCGCCAGCAGCTTGGCGGGAGGGCCCTCCGAGCAGTACTTC | CASSLAGGPSEQYF
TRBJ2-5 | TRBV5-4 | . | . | TGTGCCAGCAGCTTGGGCCGATTCGGGCTGAACCAAGAGACCCAGTACTTC | CASSLGRFGLNQETQYF
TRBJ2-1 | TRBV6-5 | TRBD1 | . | TGTGCCAGCAACCTCCAAGGGGGCCACAATGAGCAGTTCTTC | CASNLQGGHNEQFF
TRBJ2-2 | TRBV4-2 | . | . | TGTGCCAGCAGCCAAGTCTCAGCGAACACCGGGGAGCTGTTTTTT | CASSQVSANTGELFF
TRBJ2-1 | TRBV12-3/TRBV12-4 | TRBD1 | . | TGTGCCAGCAGTTCGACAGGGCGCAATGAGCAGTTCTTC | CASSSTGRNEQFF
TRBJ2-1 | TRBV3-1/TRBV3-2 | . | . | TGTGCCAGCAGCCAGATGGAGCAGTTAACCTACAATGAGCAGTTCTTC | CASSQMEQLTYNEQFF
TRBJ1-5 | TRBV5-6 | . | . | TGTGCCAGCAGCTCGATGGGTGGGGTGGGCAATCAGCCCCAGCATTTT | CASSSMGGVGNQPQHF
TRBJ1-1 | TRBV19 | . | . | TGTGCCAGTAGTACAGAGAGGGGGACTGAAGCTTTCTTT | CASSTERGTEAFF
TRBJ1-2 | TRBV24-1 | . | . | TGTGCCACCAGTGATTCGGACTCCTATGGCTACACCTTC | CATSDSDSYGYTF
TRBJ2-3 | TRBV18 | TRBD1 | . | TGTGCCAGCTCACGGGACAGGGGTTCAGATACGCAGTATTTT | CASSRDRGSDTQYF
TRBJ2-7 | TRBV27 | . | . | TGTGCCAGCAGTTTAGGGGCGGGACGAAGCTCCTACGAGCAGTACTTC | CASSLGAGRSSYEQYF
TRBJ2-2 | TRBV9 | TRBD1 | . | TGTGCCAGCAGCGTAGGTGACAGGGTGACCGGGGAGCTGTTTTTT | CASSVGDRVTGELFF
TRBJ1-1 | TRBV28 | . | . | TGTGCCAGCAGTTTGGACAGCTATAACACTGAAGCTTTCTTT | CASSLDSYNTEAFF